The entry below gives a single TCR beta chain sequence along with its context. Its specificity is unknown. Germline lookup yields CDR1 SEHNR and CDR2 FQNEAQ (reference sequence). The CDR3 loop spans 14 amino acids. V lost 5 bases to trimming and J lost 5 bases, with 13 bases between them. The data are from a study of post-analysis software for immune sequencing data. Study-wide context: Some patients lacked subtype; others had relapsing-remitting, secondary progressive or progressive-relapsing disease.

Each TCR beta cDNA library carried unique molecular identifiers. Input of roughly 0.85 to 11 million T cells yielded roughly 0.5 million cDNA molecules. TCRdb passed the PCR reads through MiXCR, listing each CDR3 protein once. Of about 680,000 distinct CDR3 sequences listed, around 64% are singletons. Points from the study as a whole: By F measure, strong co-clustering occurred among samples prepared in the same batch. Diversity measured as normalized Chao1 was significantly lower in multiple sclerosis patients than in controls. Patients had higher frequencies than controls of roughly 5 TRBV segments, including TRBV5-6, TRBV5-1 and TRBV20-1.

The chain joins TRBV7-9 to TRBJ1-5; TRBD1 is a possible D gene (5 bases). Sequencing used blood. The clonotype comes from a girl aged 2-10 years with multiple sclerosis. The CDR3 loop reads CASSQDGGDQPQHF. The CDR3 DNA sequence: TGTGCCAGCAGCCAGGACGGGGGAGATCAGCCCCAGCATTTT.